A selection of T cell receptor beta chains follows, all from one sample in a study of T cell repertoires in cytomegalovirus infection. Using its own MiXCR run on the reads, TCRdb lists one record per CDR3 protein. The table has 650,000 to 900,000 distinct CDR3 sequences, about 33% seen once; the top ten hold approximately 13%. The antigens of these receptors remain unknown. The input for sequencing was cultured CD8+ T cells from PBMCs, taken from culture after CMV antigen stimulation. Every receptor here comes from a human donor in good health (CMV status not recorded). Some clones in this sample may be carry-over from other donors' samples. Each CDR3 is given with its conserved first and last residue. Fields, in order: V gene, J gene, clone size, D gene, CDR3 DNA, CDR3 protein. A D gene is named only where the DNA matches it firmly. Where a row states a size, it is once, few, many or the class of an expanded clone; other rows omit it.

V gene: TRBV7-6; J gene: TRBJ2-1; clone size: many; D gene: TRBD2; CDR3 DNA: TGTGCCAGCAGCTCCGGACTAGCGGGGGTCTACAATGAGCAGTTCTTC; CDR3 protein: CASSSGLAGVYNEQFF
V gene: TRBV6-5; J gene: TRBJ2-2; clone size: .; D gene: .; CDR3 DNA: TGTGCCAGCAGTTACCAGGACAGCATCACCGGGGAGCTGTTTTTT; CDR3 protein: CASSYQDSITGELFF
V gene: TRBV7-9; J gene: TRBJ2-7; clone size: many; D gene: .; CDR3 DNA: TGTGCCAGCAGCTTGGGACTGTCCTACGAGCAGTACTTC; CDR3 protein: CASSLGLSYEQYF
V gene: TRBV7-2; J gene: TRBJ2-2; clone size: many; D gene: .; CDR3 DNA: TGTGCCAGCAGCCCGAGGCCGGGCCTCCCGAACACCGGGGAGCTGTTTTTT; CDR3 protein: CASSPRPGLPNTGELFF
V gene: TRBV20-1; J gene: TRBJ2-3; clone size: few; D gene: .; CDR3 DNA: TGCAGTGCTACCGAGGAAGGACCCTCAAGAGATACGCAGTATTTT; CDR3 protein: CSATEEGPSRDTQYF
V gene: TRBV6-5; J gene: TRBJ2-3; clone size: few; D gene: .; CDR3 DNA: TGTGCCAGCAGCTTTTTAAGGGGGGGCGTCACAGATACGCAGTATTTT; CDR3 protein: CASSFLRGGVTDTQYF
V gene: TRBV6-5; J gene: TRBJ1-5; clone size: few; D gene: TRBD1; CDR3 DNA: TGTGCCAGCAGTTACCGGGACAGGCAGCCCCAGCATTTT; CDR3 protein: CASSYRDRQPQHF
V gene: TRBV6-2/TRBV6-3; J gene: TRBJ2-7; clone size: .; D gene: .; CDR3 DNA: TGTGCCAGCAGCGACCTGGGGGACGTAGACTCCGAGCAGTACTTC; CDR3 protein: CASSDLGDVDSEQYF
V gene: TRBV7-9; J gene: TRBJ2-5; clone size: many; D gene: .; CDR3 DNA: TGTGCCAGCAGCTTAGTGGCGGAAGACCAAGAGACCCAGTACTTC; CDR3 protein: CASSLVAEDQETQYF
V gene: TRBV12-5; J gene: TRBJ2-5; clone size: .; D gene: TRBD1; CDR3 DNA: TGTGTTAGTGTGACAGGGTTCGAAGAGACCCAGTACTTC; CDR3 protein: CVSVTGFEETQYF
V gene: TRBV29-1; J gene: TRBJ2-1; clone size: once; D gene: TRBD2; CDR3 DNA: TGCAGCGTTGAAGAGACTAGCGGGGCCTCGTCCTACAATGAGCAGTTCTTC; CDR3 protein: CSVEETSGASSYNEQFF
V gene: TRBV3-1; J gene: TRBJ2-3; clone size: .; D gene: TRBD2; CDR3 DNA: TGTGCCAGCAGCCGGGAGGGTGGGGATACGCAGTATTTT; CDR3 protein: CASSREGGDTQYF
V gene: TRBV7-9; J gene: TRBJ2-1; clone size: .; D gene: TRBD2; CDR3 DNA: TGTGCCAGCAGACAGGGACTAGCGGGGGGTAATGAGCAGTTCTTC; CDR3 protein: CASRQGLAGGNEQFF
V gene: TRBV7-9; J gene: TRBJ1-1; clone size: .; D gene: .; CDR3 DNA: TGTGCCAGCAGCTTAGCTAACAGATTAGACAGCAACACTGAAGCTTTCTTT; CDR3 protein: CASSLANRLDSNTEAFF
V gene: TRBV12-3/TRBV12-4; J gene: TRBJ2-3; clone size: .; D gene: TRBD2; CDR3 DNA: TGTGCCACCCTGGTTGGCGGGGGGGCCCCAGATACGCAGTATTTT; CDR3 protein: CATLVGGGAPDTQYF
V gene: TRBV24-1; J gene: TRBJ2-2; clone size: few; D gene: TRBD1; CDR3 DNA: TGTGCCACCAGTGATTATACAGGGGTGGGGAACACCGGGGAGCTGTTTTTT; CDR3 protein: CATSDYTGVGNTGELFF
V gene: TRBV7-3; J gene: TRBJ2-1; clone size: few; D gene: .; CDR3 DNA: TGTGCCAGCAGTCAAGAAGGGCGGTCCTACAATGAGCAGTTCTTC; CDR3 protein: CASSQEGRSYNEQFF
V gene: TRBV5-6; J gene: TRBJ1-2; clone size: .; D gene: .; CDR3 DNA: TGTGCCAGCAGCTTTTTGGGCCTAGAGGACTCTGGCTACACCTTC; CDR3 protein: CASSFLGLEDSGYTF
V gene: TRBV7-2; J gene: TRBJ1-5; clone size: few; D gene: TRBD1; CDR3 DNA: TGTGCCAGCAGCTATGGTCTGGGACAGTTTGGGGGCAATCAGCCCCAGCATTTT; CDR3 protein: CASSYGLGQFGGNQPQHF
V gene: TRBV2; J gene: TRBJ2-1; clone size: .; D gene: TRBD2; CDR3 DNA: TGTGCCAGCGTGGGAAGACTAGCGGGGGACACCTACAATGAGCAGTTCTTC; CDR3 protein: CASVGRLAGDTYNEQFF
V gene: TRBV10-2; J gene: TRBJ2-1; clone size: few; D gene: .; CDR3 DNA: TGCGCCAGCAGTGAACTGGCGGGGACCTTAGGGGAGCAGTTCTTC; CDR3 protein: CASSELAGTLGEQFF
V gene: TRBV6-2/TRBV6-3; J gene: TRBJ1-6; clone size: .; D gene: .; CDR3 DNA: TGTGCCAGCAATTACCTTGTCGACGGCTCCTATAATTCACCCCTCCACTTT; CDR3 protein: CASNYLVDGSYNSPLHF
V gene: TRBV6-5; J gene: TRBJ2-7; clone size: once; D gene: .; CDR3 DNA: TGTGCCAGCAGACCCAGGCGGGGACCTCCCTACGAGCAGTACTTC; CDR3 protein: CASRPRRGPPYEQYF
V gene: TRBV4-1; J gene: TRBJ2-1; clone size: few; D gene: .; CDR3 DNA: TGCGCCAGCAGCCAGCATGGGAATGAGCAGTTCTTC; CDR3 protein: CASSQHGNEQFF
V gene: TRBV19; J gene: TRBJ1-2; clone size: few; D gene: TRBD1; CDR3 DNA: TGTGCCAGTAGTATCGACGACAGGGTGAGCTATGGCTACACCTTC; CDR3 protein: CASSIDDRVSYGYTF
V gene: TRBV10-3; J gene: TRBJ2-5; clone size: .; D gene: .; CDR3 DNA: TGTGCCATCAGTGAGCTAAATGAGGACCGCCAAGAGACCCAGTACTTC; CDR3 protein: CAISELNEDRQETQYF
V gene: TRBV5-6; J gene: TRBJ1-5; clone size: few; D gene: .; CDR3 DNA: TGTGCCAGCAGCCCCCCTGGAACGAATCAGCCCCAGCATTTT; CDR3 protein: CASSPPGTNQPQHF
V gene: TRBV6-1; J gene: TRBJ1-1; clone size: .; D gene: .; CDR3 DNA: TGTGCCAGCAGTGGAGGGGAAATCACTGAAGCTTTCTTT; CDR3 protein: CASSGGEITEAFF
V gene: TRBV27; J gene: TRBJ1-1; clone size: .; D gene: .; CDR3 DNA: TGTGCCAGCAAGGAGGGGGGAGATCTGGTGAACACTGAAGCTTTCTTT; CDR3 protein: CASKEGGDLVNTEAFF
V gene: TRBV9; J gene: TRBJ2-3; clone size: .; D gene: TRBD2; CDR3 DNA: TGTGCCAGCAGCGTAAACTTAGCGGGGGGTATAGATACGCAGTATTTT; CDR3 protein: CASSVNLAGGIDTQYF
V gene: TRBV7-8; J gene: TRBJ2-3; clone size: .; D gene: .; CDR3 DNA: TGTGCCAGCAGCTTACCCTACGGAGCTAGCACAGATACGCAGTATTTT; CDR3 protein: CASSLPYGASTDTQYF
V gene: TRBV19; J gene: TRBJ1-1; clone size: .; D gene: TRBD1; CDR3 DNA: TGTGCCAGTAGTCCAAAGGGAGGGGGCTTGATCACTGAAGCTTTCTTT; CDR3 protein: CASSPKGGGLITEAFF
V gene: TRBV12-3/TRBV12-4; J gene: TRBJ2-5; clone size: .; D gene: .; CDR3 DNA: TGTGCCAGCAGTTCCCCAAGCGGGCCACAAGAGACCCAGTACTTC; CDR3 protein: CASSSPSGPQETQYF
V gene: TRBV18; J gene: TRBJ2-6; clone size: few; D gene: .; CDR3 DNA: TGTGCCAGCTCACCACCTATCTCTGGGGCCAACGTCCTGACTTTC; CDR3 protein: CASSPPISGANVLTF
V gene: TRBV15; J gene: TRBJ2-3; clone size: .; D gene: .; CDR3 DNA: TGTGCCACCAGCAGAGATAACCCCACAGATACGCAGTATTTT; CDR3 protein: CATSRDNPTDTQYF